A single T cell receptor (beta chain) is shown here with its context. This clone was seen a few times. Its antigen remains undetermined. No base quality information exists; no much larger clone differs at one position. TCRbeta CDR3 regions were amplified from genomic DNA by means of the immunoSEQ Assay, a bias-controlled multiplex PCR. As for the original processing: The number of nucleated cells in each sample was estimated by amplification of reference gene primers within the assay. To quantify the absolute abundance of each unique TCRbeta CDR3 rearrangement, sequence reads were collapsed and filtered. For each sample, productive Simpson clonality was calculated as the square root of Simpson's diversity index over productive rearrangements. TCRdb provides this immuneACCESS table in a form limited to in-frame rearrangements. Some clones are lacking; in checked studies, under half of them reflect an unresolved V gene, and why the rest are absent is not known. Clone size and the V and J calls come from that table; the DNA yielded D and trimming. The sample yields 110,000 to 150,000 clones; roughly 78% were counted once. 6% of the sample is taken by the ten largest.

The data derive from a study of blood T cell repertoires in COVID-19 (dated by TCRdb to between 2020 and 2021). Some background on the complete study: The collaborator samples originated in the United States, Italy and Spain and spanned the acute and convalescent phases of COVID-19. The material from the prospective study consisted of cDNA or gDNA derived from T cells, B-cell-depleted T cells, or PBMCs. Subjects who had been exposed to COVID-19, were actively infected with it, or had recovered from it provided the deeply sampled blood TCRbeta repertoires that made up the dataset. The repertoires were released in a freely available public database meant as a resource for research on the immune response to SARS-CoV-2. Samples came from the ongoing ImmuneRACE study (first 160 participants) plus 1,254 subjects from 6 global collaborators. Sample metadata almost always included a de-identified subject ID, COVID-19 status, age in years and sex. Where available, HLA class I and class II types were taken from metadata supplied by the sample provider and were not determined by assay-based typing. What the research found in general, with its limitations: Clinical and demographic metadata were provided uncurated, with the amount varying by source and participant.

In the prospective study, participants were roughly 18 to 100 years old, resided in 25 or so geographic areas of the United States, and were enrolled through a virtual design. To assign participants to cohorts, the prospective study relied on clinical history that participants themselves reported in a screening survey and a study questionnaire. ImmuneRACE Cohort 3 recovered participants were defined by two consecutive negative NP/OP PCR tests, healthcare professional clearance, or symptom resolution. Mobile phlebotomists in the prospective study collected whole blood, serum and a nasopharyngeal or oropharyngeal swab from every participant. Prospective study participants could optionally give additional blood draws and questionnaires over an approximately two-month period. Blood samples from the prospective study were shipped frozen or at room temperature prior to DNA extraction. The CDR1 and CDR2 encoded by the germline V gene are SGDLS and YYNGEE. Taken from cysteine to phenylalanine, the CDR3 has 14 residues. Here the CDR3 DNA is all that survives: 42 bases in frame from base 1. The trim is 5 bases for V and 6 bases for J, with a gap of 15 bases between the germline ends.

The sequence was obtained from a woman aged 50 to 65 who had recovered from COVID-19. This chain joins TRBV9 to TRBJ1-5; the D gene is perhaps TRBD1, on 6 matching bases. Sequencing input: PBMCs or T cells enriched from blood (not recorded which). The DNA sequence is as follows: TGTGCCAGCAGTGAACAGGGAACGGGTCAGCCCCAGCATTTT. The resulting protein is CASSEQGTGQPQHF.